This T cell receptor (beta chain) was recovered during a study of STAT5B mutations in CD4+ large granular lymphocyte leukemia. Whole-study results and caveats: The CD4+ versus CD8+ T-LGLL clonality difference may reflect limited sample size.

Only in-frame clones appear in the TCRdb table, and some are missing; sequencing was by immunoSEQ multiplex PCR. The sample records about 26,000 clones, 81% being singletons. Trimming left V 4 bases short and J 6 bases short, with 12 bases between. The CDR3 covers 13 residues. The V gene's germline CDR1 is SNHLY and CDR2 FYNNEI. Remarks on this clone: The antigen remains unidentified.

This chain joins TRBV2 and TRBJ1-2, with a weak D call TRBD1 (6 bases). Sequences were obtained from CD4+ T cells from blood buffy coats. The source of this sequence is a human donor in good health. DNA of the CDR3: TGTGCCAGCAGTGTCGAGGGGGGCGATGGCTACACCTTC. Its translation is CASSVEGGDGYTF.